The 4 T cell receptor beta chains in this list originate from one sample, sequenced in a study of T-cell reconstitution after alpha-beta-depleted transplantation in children. Construction of the TCRbeta library involved unique molecular identifiers. Using its own MiXCR run on the PCR reads, TCRdb lists one record per CDR3 protein. The sample shows about a million distinct CDR3 sequences, about 31% of them seen only once. The sample here was PBMCs, mostly from graft donor cells, taken 360 days after TCRalphabeta/CD19-depleted stem cell transplant. These receptors came from a boy younger than two who had a stem cell transplant for SCID, so the T cells may come from the graft donor.

This clonotype appeared a few times. This chain uses TRBV7-9 with TRBJ2-3; D is unresolved. Germline V gene sequence: CDR1 SEHNR, CDR2 FQNEAQ (reference sequence). This CDR3 region has 14 residues. V lost 5 bases, J lost 1 base, and 10 bases lay in between. The CDR3 sequence: CASSPTWGTDTQYF. Here the CDR3 DNA reads TGTGCCAGCAGCCCTACGTGGGGCACAGATACGCAGTATTTT.

The chain has TRBV10-1 and TRBJ2-7, with D perhaps assigned TRBD1 or TRBD2 (5 bases each). The CDR3 has 15 residues. Germline V gene data show CDR1 as WNHNN and CDR2 as SYGVQD (reference sequence). Trimming stripped 0 bases from V and 7 bases from J, with 16 bases between. CDR3 nucleotide sequence: TGCGCCAGCAGTGAGTCAGGACACAAAACGGGGGAGCAGTACTTC. It is translated as CASSESGHKTGEQYF.

The genes are TRBV7-9 and TRBJ2-6; 11 bases are shared with TRBD1. V dropped 3 bases and J dropped 2; count of bases not matched to a gene: 3. CDR1 and CDR2 from the germline V gene are SEHNR and FQNEAQ (reference sequence). The CDR3 extends over 17 amino acids. Here the CDR3 reads CASSLVGQGAGANVLTF. CDR3 coding DNA: TGTGCCAGCAGCTTGGTGGGACAGGGGGCTGGGGCCAACGTCCTGACTTTC. Full variable domain (rest looked up from reference TRBV7-9 and TRBJ2-6): DTGVSQNPRHKITKRGQNVTFRCDPISEHNRLYWYRQTLGQGPEFLTYFQNEAQLEKSRLLSDRFSAERPKGSFSTLEIQRTEQGDSAMYLCASSLVGQGAGANVLTFGAGSRLTVL.

The chain recombines TRBV20-1 with TRBJ2-3, with 7 bases identical to TRBD2. Trimming at V came to 1 base and at J to 2 bases, leaving 3 bases not matched to a gene. The CDR3 sequence is 14 residues long. In germline, CDR1 is DFQATT, CDR2 SNEGSKA (reference sequence). CDR3 sequence reads: CSARGAGPTDTQYF. The CDR3 DNA sequence: TGCAGTGCTAGAGGAGCGGGGCCCACAGATACGCAGTATTTT.